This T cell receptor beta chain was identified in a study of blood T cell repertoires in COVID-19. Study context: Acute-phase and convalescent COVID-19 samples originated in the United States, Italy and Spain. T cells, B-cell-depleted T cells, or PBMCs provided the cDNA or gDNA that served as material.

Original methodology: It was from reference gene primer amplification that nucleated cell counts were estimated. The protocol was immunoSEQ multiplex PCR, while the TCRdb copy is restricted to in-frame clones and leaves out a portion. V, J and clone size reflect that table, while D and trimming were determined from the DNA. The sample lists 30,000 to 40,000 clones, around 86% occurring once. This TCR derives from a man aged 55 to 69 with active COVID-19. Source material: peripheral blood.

The CDR3 region is CASSLGQGLPYNEQFF. CDR3 DNA sequence: TGTGCCAGCAGCTTAGGACAGGGGTTGCCCTACAATGAGCAGTTCTTC. This chain connects TRBV7-2 to TRBJ2-1; 8 nucleotides line up with TRBD1. The CDR3 totals 16 residues. From germline, CDR1 is SGHTA and CDR2 FQGNSA. V was pared by 1 base and J by 2 bases, with 4 bases of the junction left unmatched.